What follows is one T cell receptor beta chain and its context. Its antigen specificity is not known. No much larger clone is present one base from it, and per-base qualities are unavailable. The donors were included in the validation cohort of over a hundred subjects, a group kept apart from the approximately 690-subject first cohort. The source of the sample is a study of cytomegalovirus exposure and HLA in healthy donors listed by TCRdb under 2017. About the investigation overall: According to a later analysis, one platform produced both the roughly 110 validation repertoires and the roughly 640 repertoires of the first cohort. The study was designed to test whether signatures of past pathogen exposure could be identified by cataloging public T cell receptors. Besides the first cohort of under 700 subjects, a separate validation cohort made up of 90 to 150 different subjects was used. High-throughput TCR immunosequencing, statistical association of individual TCRs with disease status, and machine learning were combined to predict cytomegalovirus infection status. What the study reported, not specific to this receptor: The classifier was reported to diagnose cytomegalovirus status with high specificity and sensitivity in both the original and validation cohorts. Of the cluster scores, roughly 95% were above 0 in a later analysis, which found that TCRs clustered in the first cohort also tended to co-occur in the 110 or so validation repertoires. Most TCR sequences were seen in very few donors, while some public TCRs were found in many individuals. A few of the identified cytomegalovirus-associated TCR beta chains were confirmed in vitro to be specific for cytomegalovirus antigens. A later analysis lacked HLA typing for the validation cohort, so it scored co-occurrence in that cohort across all 120 or so repertoires. The authors suggested that the approach could potentially be generalized to other disease states and immunological phenotypes. The study gave a list of some 150 TCR beta chains associated with cytomegalovirus.

Library preparation was by the immunoSEQ multiplex PCR assay. The paper's data handling went like this. A statistical classification framework was developed to diagnose cytomegalovirus status using the catalog of TCR beta chain sequences. This is the immuneACCESS table as TCRdb keeps it, with only in-frame sequences that have V and J called. A part of the clones is gone; compared with another copy, unresolved V genes explain less than half, and the rest is unexplained. V and J calls and clone size are as listed in that table; D and trimming were resolved from the DNA. This sample lists 95,000 to 150,000 clones; approximately 87% were detected once. The ten largest make up 2.1% of the sample. The CDR1 and CDR2 encoded by the germline V gene (reference sequence) are GTSNPN and SVGIG. The CDR3 covers 15 residues, taking in both the cysteine and the phenylalanine. Of all the DNA, just the CDR3 is kept, 45 bases in frame from base 1. V is reduced by 2 bases and J by 4 bases, leaving a spacing of 15 bases between them.

The receptor was derived from a woman younger than 45 in good health and CMV-seronegative. The sequencing sample was made of PBMCs. This sequence uses TRBV30 and TRBJ1-3, with TRBD1 tentatively as D gene (6 bases match). DNA sequence: TGTGCCTGGAGTTCCTGGGGGGGCGTGGGAAACACCATATATTTT. This is translated as CAWSSWGGVGNTIYF. Reference TRBV30 and TRBJ1-3 genes cover what lies past the CDR3, so the full variable domain is SQTIHQWPATLVQPVGSPLSLECTVEGTSNPNLYWYRQAAGRGLQLLFYSVGIGQISSEVPQNLSASRPQDRQFILSSKKLLLSDSGFYLCAWSSWGGVGNTIYFGEGSWLTVV.